This T cell receptor beta chain was identified during a study of cytomegalovirus exposure and HLA in healthy donors. General study findings and limits: In an earlier analysis, about 87% or about 30%: the productive usage of most TCR beta V segments.

As to this clone: Its cognate antigen is unknown.

The PCR employed 60 Vbeta primers together with 13 Jbeta primers. Sequenced by immunoSEQ multiplex PCR; TCRdb stores in-frame clones only, minus some. There are more than 80,000 clones in the sample; more than 60% occur only once, and roughly 6.5% lies in the top ten. This CDR3 has 14 residues. Germline V gives CDR1 MDHEN, CDR2 SYDVKM. J is TRBJ1-5 and V is TRBV28, with no clear D. Source material: PBMCs. This receptor was identified in a woman between 45 and 65 years old in good health and CMV-seropositive. As DNA, the CDR3 is TGTGCTGGCGCACCCGACAATAGCAATCAGCCCCAGCATTTT. Protein sequence: CAGAPDNSNQPQHF.